The 20 T cell receptor beta chains below all came from one sample that was sequenced in a study of T cells in Graves' hyperthyroidism and ophthalmopathy. RNA transcripts provided the source from which TCR beta CDR3 regions were amplified. First-round RT-PCR with HTBI primers amplified the TCR CDR3 region. TCRdb passed the multiplex PCR reads through MiXCR, listing each CDR3 protein once. The sample carries over 500,000 distinct CDR3 sequences, approximately 15% recorded once. Sequencing input: blood. These receptors were taken from a woman between 40 and 55 years old with Graves' hyperthyroidism.

This clonotype was seen at least ten times. In DNA form, the CDR3 reads TGTGCCAGCAGTTTAGGGGCAGCAACTAATGAAAAACTGTTTTTT. Translated, it gives CASSLGAATNEKLFF. This sequence joins TRBV27 and TRBJ1-4; D is perhaps TRBD1 (5 bases). This CDR3 spans 15 amino acids. Germline CDR1 is MNHEY and CDR2 is SMNVEV (reference sequence). Between the trimmed V and J ends, which lost 2 bases and 0 bases, there was a span of 7 bases.

This clonotype was observed many times. V is TRBV5-1 and J is TRBJ1-3, with D hard to call. The CDR3 has 15 residues. With 1 base removed from V and 0 bases from J, the gap between germline ends came to 8 bases. CDR1 and CDR2 (germline): SGHRS, YFSETQ. The CDR3, as DNA: TGCGCCAGCAGCTTGACACCCGACTCTGGAAACACCATATATTTT. This translates into CASSLTPDSGNTIYF. Based on the CDR3 plus reference TRBV5-1 and TRBJ1-3, the full variable domain is KAGVTQTPRYLIKTRGQQVTLSCSPISGHRSVSWYQQTPGQGLQFLFEYFSETQRNKGNFPGRFSGRQFSNSRSEMNVSTLELGDSALYLCASSLTPDSGNTIYFGEGSWLTVV.

In the case of this clonotype: A much larger clone differs from this one at a single base, so this may be a read error. The chain has TRBV7-2 and TRBJ2-5; 8 bases align to TRBD2. V lost 3 bases and J lost 3; bases outside the gene matches: 0. The CDR3 consists of 13 residues. The germline V gene encodes CDR1 SGHTA and CDR2 FQGNSA. The CDR3 reads CASSFSGKETQYF. CDR3 DNA sequence: TGTGCCAGCAGCTTTAGCGGGAAAGAGACCCAGTACTTC.

The chain uses TRBV12-5 and TRBJ2-2; no firm D call. This CDR3 has 13 amino acids. Trimming pared 5 bases from V and 4 bases from J, leaving 8 bases between. From germline, CDR1 is LGHNT and CDR2 FRNRAP. The CDR3 loop reads CASGRDSTGELFF. The CDR3 region has the DNA TGTGCTAGTGGTCGCGACTCCACCGGGGAGCTGTTTTTT.

Regarding this clonotype: This may come from a read error, since a much larger clone is one base off. The genes are TRBV7-9 and TRBJ2-5; a possible D gene is TRBD1 (6 bases). This CDR3 region has 14 residues. The germline V gene encodes CDR1 SEHNR and CDR2 FQNEAQ (reference sequence). The ends were cut back, 5 bases at V and 2 bases at J, with 12 bases in the middle. In DNA, the CDR3 is TGTGCCAGCAGCATATGGACAGATCAAGAGACCCAGTACTTC. This encodes CASSIWTDQETQYF.

This clonotype was picked up many times. The chain carries TRBV5-8 and TRBJ2-5; no definite D call. Trimming pared 1 base from V and 0 bases from J, leaving 1 base between. The V gene's germline CDR1 is SGHTS and CDR2 YDEGEE. This CDR3 spans 12 amino acids. As DNA, the CDR3 is TGTGCCAGCAGCTTGCACCAAGAGACCCAGTACTTC. Protein sequence: CASSLHQETQYF.

V gene TRBV27 combines with J gene TRBJ1-2; TRBD1 agrees at 10 bases. The CDR3 covers 15 residues. Trimming removed 3 bases from V and 4 bases from J; junction bases left unmatched: 5. Germline loops: CDR1 MNHEY, CDR2 SMNVEV (reference sequence). The CDR3 coding sequence is TGTGCCAGCAGTTTTGGGACAGGGGAAGGCTATGGCTACACCTTC. Translated: CASSFGTGEGYGYTF.

This clonotype was seen a few times. The chain employs TRBV12-3 or TRBV12-4 and TRBJ2-2; D perhaps matches TRBD1 (5 bases). There are 16 residues in the CDR3. The V end was cut by 5 bases, the J end by 0 bases, with 13 bases between. The CDR3 DNA reads TGTGCCAGCAGTGAAAGTAGGGGTTCGAACACCGGGGAGCTGTTTTTT. Its protein product is CASSESRGSNTGELFF.

This clonotype was detected only a few times. V gene TRBV28 combines with J gene TRBJ2-7; TRBD2 matches at 9 bases. V was clipped by 2 bases and J by 6 bases; unmatched bases: 5. This CDR3 has 14 residues. Germline CDR1 and CDR2: MDHEN and SYDVKM. CDR3 bases: TGTGCCAGCAGTTTAGTTAGCGGGAGTCGCGAGCAGTACTTC. It specifies CASSLVSGSREQYF. The full variable domain, completed using reference TRBV28 and TRBJ2-7, is DVKVTQSSRYLVKRTGEKVFLECVQDMDHENMFWYRQDPGLGLRLIYFSYDVKMKEKGDIPEGYSVSREKKERFSLILESASTNQTSMYLCASSLVSGSREQYFGPGTRLTVT.

In this sample, this clonotype turned up many times. The V and J genes are TRBV6-1 and TRBJ1-1; D is possibly TRBD1 (6 bases). Per germline, CDR1 MNHNS and CDR2 SASEGT. This CDR3 spans 14 amino acids. Trimming cost V 0 bases and J 4 bases, with 9 bases left between them. CDR3 amino acids: CASSEAGGGTEAFF. CDR3 sequence (DNA): TGTGCCAGCAGTGAAGCCGGAGGGGGCACTGAAGCTTTCTTT.

In this sample, this clonotype turned up many times. The chain recombines TRBV2 with TRBJ1-4, with TRBD1 identical over 7 bases. The CDR3 consists of 13 residues. CDR1 is SNHLY, CDR2 FYNNEI, per germline. Unmatched junction bases numbered 11, after V lost 7 bases and J lost 12 bases. As DNA, the CDR3 is TGTGCCAGCATACGACAGGGTATGACGGAACTGTTTTTT. This translates into CASIRQGMTELFF.

There are a few counts of this clonotype. The V call is TRBV7-2, the J call TRBJ2-1; no clear D. The V gene lost 5 bases and the J gene lost 0 bases, with 8 bases spanning the gap. The germline V gene encodes CDR1 SGHTA and CDR2 FQGNSA. This CDR3 comprises 14 residues. As DNA, the CDR3 is TGTGCCAGCAGCGAAGACGGCTCCTACAATGAGCAGTTCTTC. Its translation is CASSEDGSYNEQFF. The variable domain in full, with the rest retrieved from reference TRBV7-2 and TRBJ2-1, is GAGVSQSPSNKVTEKGKDVELRCDPISGHTALYWYRQSLGQGLEFLIYFQGNSAPDKSGLPSDRFSAERTGGSVSTLTIQRTQQEDSAVYLCASSEDGSYNEQFFGPGTRLTVL.

This clonotype was observed many times. The V gene is TRBV3-1, the J gene TRBJ2-2; D is perhaps TRBD1 (5 bases). The CDR3 runs 16 residues. Per germline, CDR1 LGHDT and CDR2 YNNKEL (reference sequence). V lost 0 bases and J lost 1, with 9 bases in between. The CDR3 DNA sequence: TGTGCCAGCAGCCAAGAAAGGACAAAGAACACCGGGGAGCTGTTTTTT. This codes for CASSQERTKNTGELFF.

This clonotype has at least ten counts. The J gene is TRBJ1-1, the V gene TRBV6-1; D remains ambiguous. Germline V gene data show CDR1 as MNHNS and CDR2 as SASEGT. The ends were cut back, 8 bases at V and 6 bases at J, with 22 bases in the middle. CDR3 size: 15 residues. The DNA for the CDR3 is TGTGCCAGCGCCGAACTATCATTCCGGATCGCTGAAGCTTTCTTT. Translated, it gives CASAELSFRIAEAFF.

The table lists this clonotype with many counts. The chain joins TRBV7-2 to TRBJ1-1; 10 bases are shared with TRBD1. After removal of 5 bases from V and 7 bases from J, the junction contained 4 bases not matched to a gene. The V gene's germline CDR1 is SGHTA and CDR2 FQGNSA. This CDR3 has 13 amino acids. The CDR3 is CASSRQGANEAFF. The CDR3 DNA reads as TGTGCCAGCAGCAGACAGGGGGCGAATGAAGCTTTCTTT.

There are many counts of this clonotype. The V and J genes are TRBV3-1 and TRBJ2-7; 7 bases line up with TRBD2. In germline, CDR1 is LGHDT, CDR2 YNNKEL (reference sequence). Trimming cost V 1 base and J 5 bases; bases outside gene matches: 8. The CDR3 loop spans 15 amino acids. The chain's CDR3 is CASSQVGGPRDEQYF. The DNA for the CDR3 is TGTGCCAGCAGCCAAGTGGGAGGGCCTCGGGACGAGCAGTACTTC.

This clonotype was detected many times. The chain employs TRBV2 and TRBJ2-7, with 8 nucleotides matching TRBD1. The V and J ends lost 9 bases and 0 bases, in that order; junction bases with no gene match: 4. The CDR3 is 13 amino acids. Germline V gives CDR1 SNHLY, CDR2 FYNNEI. CDR3: CARTGVGSYEQYF. DNA of the CDR3: TGTGCCAGGACAGGGGTGGGCTCCTACGAGCAGTACTTC.

Many counts were recorded for this clonotype. This chain connects TRBV2 to TRBJ1-2, with 7 bases identical to TRBD1. With V trimmed by 5 bases and J by 4 bases, 7 bases remained unmatched. Germline lookup yields CDR1 SNHLY and CDR2 FYNNEI. This CDR3 spans 14 amino acids. The CDR3 protein is CASSPGQQIYGYTF. The CDR3, as DNA: TGTGCCAGCAGTCCGGGACAGCAAATCTATGGCTACACCTTC.

This clonotype was observed many times. The chain is built from TRBV6-6 and TRBJ2-1; 14 bases line up with TRBD2. Germline CDR1 and CDR2: MNHNY and SVGAGI (reference sequence). Trimming cost V 0 bases and J 4 bases; bases outside gene matches: 8. This CDR3 has 19 residues. The CDR3 loop reads CASSYSGTSGSSPYNEQFF. The CDR3 DNA reads as TGTGCCAGCAGTTACTCGGGGACTAGCGGGAGCTCCCCTTACAATGAGCAGTTCTTC.

This clonotype has ten or more counts. This sequence joins TRBV2 and TRBJ1-1; D unclear. Trimming removed 4 bases at V and 0 bases at J, with 18 bases between. From germline, CDR1 is SNHLY and CDR2 FYNNEI. The CDR3 is made up of 17 amino acids. CDR3 nucleotides: TGTGCCAGCAGTGGACGTGAGGTTCTGGGGATGAACACTGAAGCTTTCTTT. This translates into CASSGREVLGMNTEAFF.